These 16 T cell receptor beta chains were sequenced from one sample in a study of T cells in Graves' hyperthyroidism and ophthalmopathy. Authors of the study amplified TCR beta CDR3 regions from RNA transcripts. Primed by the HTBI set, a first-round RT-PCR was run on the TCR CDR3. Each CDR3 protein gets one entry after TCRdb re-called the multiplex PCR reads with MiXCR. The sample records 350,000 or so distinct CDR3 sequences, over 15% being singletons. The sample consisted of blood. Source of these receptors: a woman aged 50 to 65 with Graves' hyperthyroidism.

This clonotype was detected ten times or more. CDR3 nucleotide sequence: TGCAGTGCGGGGGGACAGGCCTACTCCTACGAGCAGTACTTC. Its protein is CSAGGQAYSYEQYF. This sequence joins TRBV20-1 and TRBJ2-7, with 8 bases aligning to TRBD1. The germline V gene has CDR1 DFQATT and CDR2 SNEGSKA (reference sequence). The CDR3 extends over 14 amino acids. Trimming took 6 bases from V and 0 from J; bases not matched to a gene: 7.

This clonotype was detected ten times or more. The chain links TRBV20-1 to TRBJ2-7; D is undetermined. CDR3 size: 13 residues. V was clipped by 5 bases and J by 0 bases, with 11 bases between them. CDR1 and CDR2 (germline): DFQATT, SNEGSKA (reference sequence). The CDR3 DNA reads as TGCAGTGCTGGTCCGCTTACCTCCTACGAGCAGTACTTC. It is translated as CSAGPLTSYEQYF.

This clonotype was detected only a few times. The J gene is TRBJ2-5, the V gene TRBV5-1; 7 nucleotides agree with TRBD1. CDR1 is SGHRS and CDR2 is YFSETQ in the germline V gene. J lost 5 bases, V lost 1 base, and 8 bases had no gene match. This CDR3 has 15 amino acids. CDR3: CASSLWTGVMETQYF. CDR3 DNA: TGCGCCAGCAGCTTGTGGACAGGCGTGATGGAGACCCAGTACTTC.

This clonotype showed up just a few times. CDR3 sequence (DNA): TGTGCCAGTTACCAGTTGGGGGGGGGGCGTGGAACCGGGGAGCTGTTTTTT. The encoded protein is CASYQLGGGRGTGELFF. V and J are TRBV28 and TRBJ2-2; tentatively, D is TRBD2 (7 bases). V was trimmed by 9 bases and J by 5 bases, leaving 25 bases between them. The germline gives CDR1 MDHEN, CDR2 SYDVKM. The CDR3 is 17 residues long.

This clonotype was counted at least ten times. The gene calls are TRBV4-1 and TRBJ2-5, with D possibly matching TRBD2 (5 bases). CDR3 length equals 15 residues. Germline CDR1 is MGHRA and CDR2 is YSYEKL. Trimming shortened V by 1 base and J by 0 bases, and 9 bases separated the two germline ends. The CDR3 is CASSQGRQNQETQYF. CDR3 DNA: TGCGCCAGCAGCCAAGGGAGGCAGAACCAAGAGACCCAGTACTTC.

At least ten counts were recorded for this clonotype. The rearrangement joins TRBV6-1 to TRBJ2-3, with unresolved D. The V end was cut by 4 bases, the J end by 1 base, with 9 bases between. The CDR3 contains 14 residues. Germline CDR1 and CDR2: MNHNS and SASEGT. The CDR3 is CASSVLLRTDTQYF. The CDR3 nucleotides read TGTGCCAGCAGTGTACTACTTCGCACAGATACGCAGTATTTT.

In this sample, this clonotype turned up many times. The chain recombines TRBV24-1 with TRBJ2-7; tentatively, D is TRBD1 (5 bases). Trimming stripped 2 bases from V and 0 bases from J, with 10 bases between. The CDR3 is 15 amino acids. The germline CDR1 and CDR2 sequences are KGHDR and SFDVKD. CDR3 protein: CATSDSSTGSYEQYF. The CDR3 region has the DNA TGTGCCACCAGTGATTCCTCAACAGGCTCCTACGAGCAGTACTTC.

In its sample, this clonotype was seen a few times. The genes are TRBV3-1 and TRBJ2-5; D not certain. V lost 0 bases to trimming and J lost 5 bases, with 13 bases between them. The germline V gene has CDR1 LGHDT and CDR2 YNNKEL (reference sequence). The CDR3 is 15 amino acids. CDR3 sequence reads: CASSQDLVQLETQYF. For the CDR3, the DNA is TGTGCCAGCAGCCAAGATTTGGTCCAGCTGGAGACCCAGTACTTC.

The CDR3 sequence is CASSLAGPRTPREQYF. The CDR3 DNA follows: TGTGCCAGCAGCTTAGCCGGGCCTCGGACCCCCCGCGAGCAGTACTTC. This chain joins TRBV7-8 and TRBJ2-7; no reliable D call. Looked up from germline, CDR1 is SGHVS and CDR2 is FQNEAQ. Trimming pared 0 bases from V and 6 bases from J, leaving 18 bases between. The CDR3 runs 16 residues.

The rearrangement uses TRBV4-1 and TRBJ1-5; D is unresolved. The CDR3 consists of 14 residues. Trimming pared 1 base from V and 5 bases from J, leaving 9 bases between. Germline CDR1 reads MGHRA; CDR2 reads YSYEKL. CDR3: CASSQAQADQPQHF. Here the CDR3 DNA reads TGCGCCAGCAGCCAAGCCCAAGCCGATCAGCCCCAGCATTTT.

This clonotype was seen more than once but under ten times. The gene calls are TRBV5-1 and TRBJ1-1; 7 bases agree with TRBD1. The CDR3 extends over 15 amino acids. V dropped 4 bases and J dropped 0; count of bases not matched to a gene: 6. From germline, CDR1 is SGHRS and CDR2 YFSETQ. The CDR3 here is CASSPGQTLNTEAFF. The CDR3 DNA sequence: TGCGCCAGCAGCCCGGGACAGACCCTGAACACTGAAGCTTTCTTT.

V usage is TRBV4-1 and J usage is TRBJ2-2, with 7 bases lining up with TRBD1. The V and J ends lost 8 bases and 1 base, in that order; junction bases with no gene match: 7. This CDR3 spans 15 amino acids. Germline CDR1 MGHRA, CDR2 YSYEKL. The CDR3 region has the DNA TGCGCCAGCCGCCCCGGGGACAGGAACACCGGGGAGCTGTTTTTT. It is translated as CASRPGDRNTGELFF.

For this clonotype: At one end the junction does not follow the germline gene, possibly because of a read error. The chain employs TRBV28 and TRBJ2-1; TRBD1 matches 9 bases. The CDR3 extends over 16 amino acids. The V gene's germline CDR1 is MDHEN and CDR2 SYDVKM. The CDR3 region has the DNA TGTGCCAACAGTTCTCCGGGGGACAGGGTTTTGTATGAGCAGTTCTTC. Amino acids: CANSSPGDRVLYEQFF.

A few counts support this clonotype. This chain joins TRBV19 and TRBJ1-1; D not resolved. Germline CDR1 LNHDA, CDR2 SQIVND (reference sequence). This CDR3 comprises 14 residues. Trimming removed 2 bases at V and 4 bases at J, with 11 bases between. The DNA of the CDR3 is TGTGCCAGTAGTATAACGGGTAGTTTCACTGAAGCTTTCTTT. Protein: CASSITGSFTEAFF.

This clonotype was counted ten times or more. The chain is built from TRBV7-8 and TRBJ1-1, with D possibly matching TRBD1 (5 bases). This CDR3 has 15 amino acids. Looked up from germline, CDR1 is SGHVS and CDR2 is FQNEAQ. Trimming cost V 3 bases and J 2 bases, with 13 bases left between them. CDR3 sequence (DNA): TGTGCCAGCAGCTTCGGACCGGGGCAAAACACTGAAGCTTTCTTT. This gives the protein CASSFGPGQNTEAFF.

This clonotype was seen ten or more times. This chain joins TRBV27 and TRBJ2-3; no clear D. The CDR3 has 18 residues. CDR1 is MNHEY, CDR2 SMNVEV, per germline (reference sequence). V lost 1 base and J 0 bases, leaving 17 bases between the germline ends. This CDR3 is CASSLLFTRDLSTDTQYF. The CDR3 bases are TGTGCCAGCAGTTTATTGTTTACTCGAGACTTAAGCACAGATACGCAGTATTTT.